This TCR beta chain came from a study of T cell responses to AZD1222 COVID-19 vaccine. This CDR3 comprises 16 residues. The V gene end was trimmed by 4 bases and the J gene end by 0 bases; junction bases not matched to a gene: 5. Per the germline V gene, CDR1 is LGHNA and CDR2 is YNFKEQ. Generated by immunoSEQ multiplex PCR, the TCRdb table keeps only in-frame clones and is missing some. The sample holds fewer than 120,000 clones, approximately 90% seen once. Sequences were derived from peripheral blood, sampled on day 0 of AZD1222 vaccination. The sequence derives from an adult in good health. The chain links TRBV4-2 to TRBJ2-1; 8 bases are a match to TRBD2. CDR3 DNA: TGTGCCAGCAGCCGACTGAGCGGGGGCTCCTACAATGAGCAGTTCTTC. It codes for CASSRLSGGSYNEQFF.